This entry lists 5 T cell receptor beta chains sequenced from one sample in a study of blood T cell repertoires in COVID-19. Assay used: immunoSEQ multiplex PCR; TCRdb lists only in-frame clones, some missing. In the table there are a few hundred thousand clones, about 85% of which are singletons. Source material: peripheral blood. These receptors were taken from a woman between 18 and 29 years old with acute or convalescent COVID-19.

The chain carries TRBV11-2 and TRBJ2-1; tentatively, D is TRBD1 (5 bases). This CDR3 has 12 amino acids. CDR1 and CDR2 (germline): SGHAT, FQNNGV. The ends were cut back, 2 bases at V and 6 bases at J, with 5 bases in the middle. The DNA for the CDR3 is TGTGCCAGCAGCTTACAGGGCAATGAGCAGTTCTTC. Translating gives CASSLQGNEQFF.

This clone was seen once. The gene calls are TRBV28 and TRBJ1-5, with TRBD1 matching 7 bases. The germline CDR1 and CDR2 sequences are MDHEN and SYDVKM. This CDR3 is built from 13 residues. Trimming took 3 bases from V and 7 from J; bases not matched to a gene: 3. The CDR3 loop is CASSLTGPQPQHF. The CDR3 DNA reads TGTGCCAGCAGTTTGACAGGGCCGCAGCCCCAGCATTTT.

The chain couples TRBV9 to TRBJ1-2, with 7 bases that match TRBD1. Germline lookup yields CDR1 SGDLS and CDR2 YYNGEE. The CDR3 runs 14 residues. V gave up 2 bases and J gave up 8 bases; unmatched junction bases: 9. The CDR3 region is CASSVLDRTGGYTF. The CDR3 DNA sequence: TGTGCCAGCAGCGTCTTGGACAGGACTGGCGGCTACACCTTC.

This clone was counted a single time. The CDR3 protein is CAISEREGQVTQHF. CDR3 nucleotide sequence: TGTGCCATCAGTGAGAGGGAGGGCCAAGTAACCCAGCATTTT. This chain links TRBV10-3 with TRBJ1-5; D not certain. V dropped 2 bases and J dropped 11 bases, with 16 bases sitting between them. Germline assignment: CDR1 ENHRY and CDR2 SYGVKD. The CDR3 spans 14 residues.

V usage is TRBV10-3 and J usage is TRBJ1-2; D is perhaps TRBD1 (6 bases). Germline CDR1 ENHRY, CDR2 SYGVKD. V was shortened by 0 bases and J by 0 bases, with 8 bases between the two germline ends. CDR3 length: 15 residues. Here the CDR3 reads CAISESTGPNYGYTF. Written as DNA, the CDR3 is TGTGCCATCAGTGAGTCAACAGGGCCTAACTATGGCTACACCTTC.